This TCR beta chain is drawn from a study of cytomegalovirus exposure and HLA in healthy donors. 60 Vbeta and 13 Jbeta primers were used in PCR. The table came from immunoSEQ multiplex PCR; TCRdb's copy has only in-frame clones and leaves some out. The sample includes 150,000 to 200,000 clones, approximately 80% of them seen just once. As concerns this clone: Its antigen is as yet unknown.

The length of the CDR3 is 14 residues. The V segment lost 0 bases and the J segment 10 bases; nucleotides outside the gene matches: 6. From germline, CDR1 is KGHSH and CDR2 LQKENI. Study outcomes and limitations: Most of the TCR beta V segments (in an earlier analysis) were productive either about 87% or about 30% of the time.

Sample: PBMCs. V is TRBV18 and J is TRBJ1-1, with 9 bases that match TRBD1. The sequence came from a woman in her twenties or thirties in good health and CMV-seronegative. This CDR3 reads CASSPPEGDRVAFF. Written as DNA, the CDR3 is TGTGCCAGCTCACCACCGGAGGGGGACAGGGTAGCTTTCTTT.